This entry concerns a single TCR beta chain. This table comes from immunoSEQ multiplex PCR, and its TCRdb copy is limited to in-frame clones, with some not included. This sample yields under 50,000 clones, of which 80% to 95% are seen a single time; more than 5% belongs to the top ten. This entry belongs to a study of T cell changes during pregnancy in multiple sclerosis. Per germline, CDR1 SNHLY and CDR2 FYNNEI. Trimming left V 1 base short and J 4 bases short, with 11 bases between. CDR3 length: 15 amino acids. The specimen was CD8+ T cells from peripheral blood mononuclear cells, collected in the third trimester of pregnancy. The receptor's source is a female donor with multiple sclerosis, enrolled in a pregnancy study. V is TRBV2 and J is TRBJ2-4; D may be TRBD1 (5 bases). The CDR3 is CASSEDRMLKNIQYF. DNA for the CDR3: TGTGCCAGCAGTGAAGACAGGATGTTGAAAAACATTCAGTACTTC.